This T cell receptor beta chain was sequenced in a study of cytomegalovirus exposure and HLA in healthy donors. Sequencing was performed with immunoSEQ multiplex PCR; in TCRdb, only in-frame clones are kept and a portion is missing. The sample includes fewer than 250,000 clones, 70% to 90% of them seen just once. The clonotype comes from a woman under 30 in good health and CMV-seronegative. Sequencing was performed on PBMCs.

The CDR3 nucleotides read TGTGCCAGTAGTATTACTAGCGAGCCCTACAATGAGCAGTTCTTC. It encodes CASSITSEPYNEQFF. This sequence joins TRBV19 and TRBJ2-1; 7 nucleotides line up with TRBD2. Looked up from germline, CDR1 is LNHDA and CDR2 is SQIVND (reference sequence). The CDR3 is 15 residues long. Trimming cost V 3 bases and J 2 bases; bases outside gene matches: 4.